The source of this T cell receptor (beta chain) is a study of T cells expressing NK-cell markers. CDR3 size: 14 residues. From germline, CDR1 is SEHNR and CDR2 FQNEAQ (reference sequence). TCRdb re-called the 5' RACE reads; every CDR3 protein appears as one record, without DNA. The sample totals 400,000 to 550,000 distinct CDR3 sequences. The sample comprised blood T cells: a sorted CD56 or NKG2C T cell subset, CD4+ or CD8+ T cells, or bulk PBMC T cells (not recorded which). The V call is TRBV7-9, the J call TRBJ2-1. The sequence came from a woman between 18 and 70 years old in good health. CDR3 residues: CASSLGGVYNEQFF.